This T cell receptor (beta chain) was identified during a study of OX40 agonist ivuxolimab in advanced cancers. Study in general: Patients were treated with ivuxolimab, an agonistic anti-OX40 (CD134) antibody. Of mixed ages from about 23 to 79 and averaging about 56 years, the group was about 80% male. Therapy given before enrollment (anti-PD-1, anti-PD-L1 or anti-CTLA-4) was allowed, and 40% to 50% had some. Findings of the study overall: Partial responders receiving 0.1-3.0 mg/kg showed among the lowest clonal expansion.

Measured with immunoSEQ multiplex PCR; TCRdb has only the in-frame clones, and not every one. The data contain around 70,000 clones, 85% to 90% of them singletons. On this clone: The antigen is not known.

Source: CD4+ or CD8+ T cells sorted from blood, taken in a trial of the OX40 agonist ivuxolimab. This clonotype originated in an adult with an advanced solid tumor such as melanoma, head and neck, liver or kidney cancer.

The CDR3, as DNA: TGTGCCATCAGTGGCACTAGCCACGCTTTGACAGATACGCAGTATTTT. Its protein product is CAISGTSHALTDTQYF. V is TRBV10-3 and J is TRBJ2-3, with D perhaps TRBD2 (6 bases). The CDR3 is made up of 16 amino acids. Trimming pared 4 bases from V and 3 bases from J, leaving 17 bases between. Germline V gene data show CDR1 as ENHRY and CDR2 as SYGVKD.